This is a list of T cell receptor beta chains from one sample in a study of T cells after yellow fever vaccination. TCRdb re-derived calls from the 5' RACE reads in MiXCR, one entry per CDR3 protein. The table shows some 350,000 distinct CDR3 sequences, with approximately 4% occurring only once. The sequences come from PBMCs, collected 5 days after the yellow fever booster vaccination. Receptors were obtained from a man aged 18 to 29 who received the YFV17D yellow fever vaccine. CDR3s include the opening cysteine and the closing phenylalanine or tryptophan. D genes are given only for firm matches. A clone size is listed for some rows: how often the clone was seen (once, few, many), or a class if it is expanded.

d_gene: NA
v_gene: TRBV5-1
j_gene: TRBJ1-3
abundance: many
CDR3nt: TGCGCCAGCAGCCGGGACGGTGGAAACACCATATATTTT
CDR3aa: CASSRDGGNTIYF

d_gene: TRBD2
v_gene: TRBV20-1
j_gene: TRBJ2-3
abundance: many
CDR3nt: TGCAGTGCTCCTGGACTAGCGGGGGGTTGGGGCACAGATACGCAGTATTTT
CDR3aa: CSAPGLAGGWGTDTQYF

d_gene: NA
v_gene: TRBV7-9
j_gene: TRBJ2-2
abundance: many
CDR3nt: TGTGCCAGCAGCATCAGTGGGGCGCTTGTCACCGGGGAGCTGTTTTTT
CDR3aa: CASSISGALVTGELFF

d_gene: NA
v_gene: TRBV7-8
j_gene: TRBJ1-2
abundance: many
CDR3nt: TGTGCCAGCAGCCTGGGGTTCGATGGCTACACCTTC
CDR3aa: CASSLGFDGYTF

d_gene: NA
v_gene: TRBV27
j_gene: TRBJ1-2
abundance: many
CDR3nt: TGTGCCAGCAGTTCCGGGACGGTCTATGGCTACACCTTC
CDR3aa: CASSSGTVYGYTF

d_gene: NA
v_gene: TRBV18
j_gene: TRBJ2-7
abundance: few
CDR3nt: TGTGCCAGCTCCCTAAGCAGGGGATTCGTACTCGAGCAGTACTTC
CDR3aa: CASSLSRGFVLEQYF

d_gene: TRBD1
v_gene: TRBV6-1
j_gene: TRBJ2-7
abundance: many
CDR3nt: TGTGCCAGTAACCGGGACAGGGGGCGGTACGAGCAGTACTTC
CDR3aa: CASNRDRGRYEQYF

d_gene: NA
v_gene: TRBV5-1
j_gene: TRBJ1-1
abundance: many
CDR3nt: TGCGCCAGCAGCTTGGAGGCCCGGGACACTGAAGCTTTCTTT
CDR3aa: CASSLEARDTEAFF

d_gene: NA
v_gene: TRBV4-1
j_gene: TRBJ1-5
abundance: few
CDR3nt: TGCGCCAGCAGCCATCGATTCGGAGGAGGTCAGCCCCAGCATTTT
CDR3aa: CASSHRFGGGQPQHF

d_gene: NA
v_gene: TRBV5-1
j_gene: TRBJ1-2
abundance: few
CDR3nt: TGCGCCAGCAGCTTGAGAGGTTCTAACTATGGCTACACCTTC
CDR3aa: CASSLRGSNYGYTF

d_gene: NA
v_gene: TRBV6-1
j_gene: TRBJ2-7
abundance: NA
CDR3nt: TGTGCCAGCAGTGAAGGTCAGGGTCTCGGGTACGAGCAGTACTTC
CDR3aa: CASSEGQGLGYEQYF

d_gene: NA
v_gene: TRBV7-7
j_gene: TRBJ2-5
abundance: many
CDR3nt: TGTGCTAGCAGTTCAGGGTTCAGAGAGACCCAGTACTTC
CDR3aa: CASSSGFRETQYF

d_gene: NA
v_gene: TRBV18
j_gene: TRBJ2-3
abundance: NA
CDR3nt: TGTGCCAGCTCACCTGGGGGTCCCCTGGATACGCAGTATTTT
CDR3aa: CASSPGGPLDTQYF

d_gene: NA
v_gene: TRBV7-6
j_gene: TRBJ2-3
abundance: NA
CDR3nt: TGTGCCAGCAGCTGGGTAGTTAGCACCGCGTCGGCAGATACGCAGTATTTT
CDR3aa: CASSWVVSTASADTQYF

d_gene: TRBD1
v_gene: TRBV7-9
j_gene: TRBJ2-5
abundance: few
CDR3nt: TGTGCCAGCAGCTTGGGACAGGGGGCGCCGGTAATTAAAGAGACCCAGTACTTC
CDR3aa: CASSLGQGAPVIKETQYF

d_gene: TRBD2
v_gene: TRBV2
j_gene: TRBJ2-3
abundance: few
CDR3nt: TGTGCCAGCCGTCTTTTAGCGGGGGGGCCCGTAGATACGCAGTATTTT
CDR3aa: CASRLLAGGPVDTQYF

d_gene: NA
v_gene: TRBV7-9
j_gene: TRBJ1-2
abundance: few
CDR3nt: TGTGCCAGCAGCTTAGCAGGGCCCGCTAACTATGGCTACACCTTC
CDR3aa: CASSLAGPANYGYTF

d_gene: NA
v_gene: TRBV5-6
j_gene: TRBJ1-5
abundance: few
CDR3nt: TGTGCCAGCAGCGTCGGGACATTCGATCAGCCCCAGCATTTT
CDR3aa: CASSVGTFDQPQHF

d_gene: NA
v_gene: TRBV5-1
j_gene: TRBJ2-7
abundance: few
CDR3nt: TGCGCCAGCAGCCTCAACGGGGACGAGCAGTACTTC
CDR3aa: CASSLNGDEQYF

d_gene: TRBD1
v_gene: TRBV5-1
j_gene: TRBJ2-3
abundance: few
CDR3nt: TGCGCCAGCAGCGGGGGACAGACTAGCACAGATACGCAGTATTTT
CDR3aa: CASSGGQTSTDTQYF

d_gene: NA
v_gene: TRBV7-2
j_gene: TRBJ2-1
abundance: few
CDR3nt: TGTGCCAGCAGCGTACAGCAGGGCAGAATTGAGCAGTTCTTC
CDR3aa: CASSVQQGRIEQFF

d_gene: NA
v_gene: TRBV11-2
j_gene: TRBJ2-1
abundance: few
CDR3nt: TGTGCCAGCAGCCAACTGGGTAGTGTTGAGCAGTTCTTC
CDR3aa: CASSQLGSVEQFF

d_gene: NA
v_gene: TRBV6-5
j_gene: TRBJ2-7
abundance: many
CDR3nt: TGTGCCAGCAGTTACTCGATCTCGGAGGGATCCGAGCAGTACTTC
CDR3aa: CASSYSISEGSEQYF

d_gene: TRBD2
v_gene: TRBV20-1
j_gene: TRBJ2-3
abundance: NA
CDR3nt: TGCAGTGCTAGAGATTTCGGGGGGGGCACAGATACGCAGTATTTT
CDR3aa: CSARDFGGGTDTQYF

d_gene: NA
v_gene: TRBV20-1
j_gene: TRBJ1-3
abundance: few
CDR3nt: TGCAGTGCTAGTGTAGGATTCCACTCTGGAAACACCATATATTTT
CDR3aa: CSASVGFHSGNTIYF

d_gene: NA
v_gene: TRBV5-1
j_gene: TRBJ1-2
abundance: many
CDR3nt: TGCGCCAGCAGCGACCCGACCCAGCCATTCTATGGCTACACCTTC
CDR3aa: CASSDPTQPFYGYTF

d_gene: NA
v_gene: TRBV12-3/TRBV12-4
j_gene: TRBJ2-7
abundance: few
CDR3nt: TGTGCCAGCAGTTTTAAACTAGCTGGCGAGCAGTACTTC
CDR3aa: CASSFKLAGEQYF

d_gene: NA
v_gene: TRBV7-3
j_gene: TRBJ2-5
abundance: many
CDR3nt: TGTGCCAGCTCATCCGGACTCCAAGAGACCCAGTACTTC
CDR3aa: CASSSGLQETQYF

d_gene: NA
v_gene: TRBV20-1
j_gene: TRBJ1-3
abundance: many
CDR3nt: TGCAGTGCTCACCGGGACGGAGGAAACACCATATATTTT
CDR3aa: CSAHRDGGNTIYF

d_gene: TRBD2
v_gene: TRBV5-5
j_gene: TRBJ2-1
abundance: medium-sized
CDR3nt: TGTGCCAGCAGCTTTCTTAGCGGGGGGATCAATGAGCAGTTCTTC
CDR3aa: CASSFLSGGINEQFF

d_gene: NA
v_gene: TRBV4-1
j_gene: TRBJ2-5
abundance: NA
CDR3nt: TGCGCCAGCAGCCAACGTCGCGGGGTCCAAGAGACCCAGTACTTC
CDR3aa: CASSQRRGVQETQYF

d_gene: TRBD1
v_gene: TRBV18
j_gene: TRBJ1-5
abundance: NA
CDR3nt: TGTGCCAGCTCACCAGGACAGGGTGGAAGCAATCAGCCCCAGCATTTT
CDR3aa: CASSPGQGGSNQPQHF

d_gene: NA
v_gene: TRBV5-1
j_gene: TRBJ1-4
abundance: NA
CDR3nt: TGCGCCAGCTCCCGCTCGCGATCGGACGAAAAACTGTTTTTT
CDR3aa: CASSRSRSDEKLFF

d_gene: TRBD2
v_gene: TRBV28
j_gene: TRBJ2-6
abundance: NA
CDR3nt: TGTGCCAGCGGGTACGGGGGGGGGTCCGGGGCCAACGTCCTGACTTTC
CDR3aa: CASGYGGGSGANVLTF

d_gene: NA
v_gene: TRBV19
j_gene: TRBJ1-1
abundance: many
CDR3nt: TGTGCCAGCAGTCCCCGGAACACTGAAGCTTTCTTT
CDR3aa: CASSPRNTEAFF

d_gene: TRBD1
v_gene: TRBV24-1
j_gene: TRBJ2-6
abundance: NA
CDR3nt: TGTGCCACCAGTGACCCGCCCGGACAGGGTGATCCGTCTGGGGCCAACGTCCTGACTTTC
CDR3aa: CATSDPPGQGDPSGANVLTF

d_gene: TRBD2
v_gene: TRBV5-1
j_gene: TRBJ2-5
abundance: NA
CDR3nt: TGCGCCAGCAGCGCGGGGACTAGCGGAGAAGAGACCCAGTACTTC
CDR3aa: CASSAGTSGEETQYF

d_gene: TRBD1
v_gene: TRBV25-1
j_gene: TRBJ2-1
abundance: few
CDR3nt: TGTGCCAGCAGTGAACGATTCCGGGACAGGGTATTCTTC
CDR3aa: CASSERFRDRVFF

d_gene: NA
v_gene: TRBV7-6
j_gene: TRBJ2-7
abundance: many
CDR3nt: TGTGCCAGCAGCTTACGTTCAGGGGCCGGGACCTACGAGCAGTACTTC
CDR3aa: CASSLRSGAGTYEQYF

d_gene: NA
v_gene: TRBV20-1
j_gene: TRBJ2-1
abundance: few
CDR3nt: TGCAGTGCTCAAGGGACGACGGAGCAGTTCTTC
CDR3aa: CSAQGTTEQFF

d_gene: TRBD2
v_gene: TRBV4-3
j_gene: TRBJ2-1
abundance: many
CDR3nt: TGCGCCAGCAGCCAAAGTAGCGGGGGGGCCGGTGAGCAGTTCTTC
CDR3aa: CASSQSSGGAGEQFF

d_gene: NA
v_gene: TRBV4-3
j_gene: TRBJ1-4
abundance: many
CDR3nt: TGCGCCAGCAGCCAAGAAGGGGGGCTGAGTGAAAAACTGTTTTTT
CDR3aa: CASSQEGGLSEKLFF

d_gene: NA
v_gene: TRBV7-6
j_gene: TRBJ1-1
abundance: many
CDR3nt: TGTGCCAGCAGCCATGGGGGCTCCCCAAACACTGAAGCTTTCTTT
CDR3aa: CASSHGGSPNTEAFF

d_gene: NA
v_gene: TRBV10-3
j_gene: TRBJ2-5
abundance: many
CDR3nt: TGTGCCATCTCGGGATCCCAAGAGACCCAGTACTTC
CDR3aa: CAISGSQETQYF

d_gene: NA
v_gene: TRBV29-1
j_gene: TRBJ2-7
abundance: NA
CDR3nt: TGCAGCGTTGTATCCGCCTACGAGCAGTACTTC
CDR3aa: CSVVSAYEQYF

d_gene: TRBD1
v_gene: TRBV5-1
j_gene: TRBJ2-1
abundance: many
CDR3nt: TGCGCCAGCAGCTCAGCGGACAGGGCCGATGAGCAGTTCTTC
CDR3aa: CASSSADRADEQFF

d_gene: NA
v_gene: TRBV19
j_gene: TRBJ1-5
abundance: few
CDR3nt: TGTGCCAGTAGTATCGAACCGAACCAGCAGCCCCAGCATTTT
CDR3aa: CASSIEPNQQPQHF

d_gene: NA
v_gene: TRBV6-6
j_gene: TRBJ1-6
abundance: NA
CDR3nt: TGTGCCAGTCAACGCGAGGGGGGCCCCCTCCACTTT
CDR3aa: CASQREGGPLHF

d_gene: TRBD2
v_gene: TRBV6-5
j_gene: TRBJ2-1
abundance: NA
CDR3nt: TGTGCCAGCAGTTACTCAGGGCCTAGCGGGGGCTATGAGCAGTTCTTC
CDR3aa: CASSYSGPSGGYEQFF

d_gene: NA
v_gene: TRBV9
j_gene: TRBJ2-7
abundance: many
CDR3nt: TGTGCCAGCAGCCCCCGGACAGACTCCTACGAGCAGTACTTC
CDR3aa: CASSPRTDSYEQYF

d_gene: NA
v_gene: TRBV7-2
j_gene: TRBJ2-5
abundance: NA
CDR3nt: TGTGCCAGCAGCTGGGGGGACCCCGAGGAGACCCAGTACTTC
CDR3aa: CASSWGDPEETQYF

d_gene: NA
v_gene: TRBV11-2
j_gene: TRBJ2-5
abundance: NA
CDR3nt: TGTGCCAGCAGCTTAGAGGGACACCCGGGGGTAGAGACCCAGTACTTC
CDR3aa: CASSLEGHPGVETQYF